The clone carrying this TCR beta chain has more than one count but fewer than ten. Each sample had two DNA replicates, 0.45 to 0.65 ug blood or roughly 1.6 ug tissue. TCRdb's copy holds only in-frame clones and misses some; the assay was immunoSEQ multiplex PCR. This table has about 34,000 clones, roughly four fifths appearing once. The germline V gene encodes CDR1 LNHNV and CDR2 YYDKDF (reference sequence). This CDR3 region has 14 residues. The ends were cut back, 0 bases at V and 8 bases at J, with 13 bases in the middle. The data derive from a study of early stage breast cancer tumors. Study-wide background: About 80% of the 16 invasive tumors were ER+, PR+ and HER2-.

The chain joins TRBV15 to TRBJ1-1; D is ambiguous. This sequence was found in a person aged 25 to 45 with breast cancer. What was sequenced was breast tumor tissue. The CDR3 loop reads CATSRDFPGQEAFF. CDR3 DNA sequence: TGTGCCACCAGCAGAGATTTCCCTGGGCAGGAAGCTTTCTTT. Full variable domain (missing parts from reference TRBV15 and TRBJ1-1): DAMVIQNPRYQVTQFGKPVTLSCSQTLNHNVMYWYQQKSSQAPKLLFHYYDKDFNNEADTPDNFQSRRPNTSFCFLDIRSPGLGDTAMYLCATSRDFPGQEAFFGQGTRLTVV.